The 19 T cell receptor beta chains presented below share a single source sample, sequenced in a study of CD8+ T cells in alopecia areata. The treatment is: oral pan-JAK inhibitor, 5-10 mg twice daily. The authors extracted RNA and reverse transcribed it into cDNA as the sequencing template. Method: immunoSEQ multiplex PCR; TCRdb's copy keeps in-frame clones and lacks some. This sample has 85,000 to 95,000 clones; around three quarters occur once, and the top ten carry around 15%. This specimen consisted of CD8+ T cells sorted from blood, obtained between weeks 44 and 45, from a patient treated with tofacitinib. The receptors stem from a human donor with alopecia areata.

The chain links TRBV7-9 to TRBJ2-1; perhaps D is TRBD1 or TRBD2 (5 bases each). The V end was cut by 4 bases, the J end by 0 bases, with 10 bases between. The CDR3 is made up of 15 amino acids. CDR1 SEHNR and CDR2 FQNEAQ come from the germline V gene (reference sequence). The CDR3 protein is CASSSGTDSYNEQFF. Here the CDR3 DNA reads TGTGCCAGCAGCTCCGGGACCGACTCCTACAATGAGCAGTTCTTC.

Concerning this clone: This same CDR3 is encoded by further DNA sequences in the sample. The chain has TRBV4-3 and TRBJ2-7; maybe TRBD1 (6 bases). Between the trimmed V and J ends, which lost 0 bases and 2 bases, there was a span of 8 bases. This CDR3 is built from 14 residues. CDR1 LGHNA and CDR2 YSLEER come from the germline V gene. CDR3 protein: CASSQDQGTYEQYF. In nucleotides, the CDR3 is TGCGCCAGCAGCCAAGACCAGGGGACCTACGAGCAGTACTTC.

CDR3 in amino acids: CATYGGEAYEQYF. CDR3 nucleotides: TGTGCCACCTACGGAGGGGAGGCCTACGAGCAGTACTTC. The chain recombines TRBV10-3 with TRBJ2-7, with D perhaps TRBD2 (6 bases). V lost 10 bases and J 2 bases, leaving 15 bases between the germline ends. Germline CDR1 reads ENHRY; CDR2 reads SYGVKD. This CDR3 comprises 13 residues.

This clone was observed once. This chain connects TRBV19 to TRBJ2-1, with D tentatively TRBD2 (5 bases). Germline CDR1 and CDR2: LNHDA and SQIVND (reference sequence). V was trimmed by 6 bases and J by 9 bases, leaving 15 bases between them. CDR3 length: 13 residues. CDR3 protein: CASRAGLGSEQFF. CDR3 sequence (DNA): TGTGCCAGTAGGGCTGGACTCGGTAGTGAGCAGTTCTTC.

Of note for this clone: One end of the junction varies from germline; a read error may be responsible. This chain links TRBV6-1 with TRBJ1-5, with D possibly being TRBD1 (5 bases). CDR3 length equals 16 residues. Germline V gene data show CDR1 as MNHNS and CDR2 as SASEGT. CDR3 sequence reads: CASREDSLPVNQPQHF. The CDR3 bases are TGTGCCAGCAGGGAAGACAGCCTACCCGTCAATCAGCCCCAGCATTTT.

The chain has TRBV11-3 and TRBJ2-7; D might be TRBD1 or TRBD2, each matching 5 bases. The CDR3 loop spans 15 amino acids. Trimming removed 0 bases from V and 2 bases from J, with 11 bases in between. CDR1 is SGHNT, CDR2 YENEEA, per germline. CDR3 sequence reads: CASSLEQRGAYEQYF. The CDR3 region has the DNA TGTGCCAGCAGCTTAGAACAGAGGGGAGCCTACGAGCAGTACTTC.

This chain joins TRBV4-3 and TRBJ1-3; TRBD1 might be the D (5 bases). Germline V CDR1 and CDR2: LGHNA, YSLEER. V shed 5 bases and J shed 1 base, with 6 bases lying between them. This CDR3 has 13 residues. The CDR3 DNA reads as TGCGCCAGCAGCAGGGGTTCTGGAAACACCATATATTTT. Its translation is CASSRGSGNTIYF.

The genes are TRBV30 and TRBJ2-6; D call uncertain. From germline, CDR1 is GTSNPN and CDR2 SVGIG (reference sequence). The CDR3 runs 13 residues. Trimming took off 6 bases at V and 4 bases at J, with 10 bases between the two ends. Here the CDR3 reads CACNYGGANVLTF. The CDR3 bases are TGTGCCTGCAACTACGGGGGGGCCAACGTCCTGACTTTC.

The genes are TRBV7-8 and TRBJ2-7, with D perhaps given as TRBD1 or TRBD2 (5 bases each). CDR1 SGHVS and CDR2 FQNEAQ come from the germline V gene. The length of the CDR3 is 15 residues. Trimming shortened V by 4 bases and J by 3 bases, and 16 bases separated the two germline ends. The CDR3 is CASSSSPGRIYEQYF. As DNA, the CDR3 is TGTGCCAGCAGCTCAAGCCCGGGACGGATCTACGAGCAGTACTTC.

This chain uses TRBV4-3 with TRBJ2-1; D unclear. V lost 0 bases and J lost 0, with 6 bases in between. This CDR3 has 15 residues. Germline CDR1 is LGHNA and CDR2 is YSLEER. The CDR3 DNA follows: TGCGCCAGCAGCCAAGAACGGGCCTCCTACAATGAGCAGTTCTTC. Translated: CASSQERASYNEQFF.

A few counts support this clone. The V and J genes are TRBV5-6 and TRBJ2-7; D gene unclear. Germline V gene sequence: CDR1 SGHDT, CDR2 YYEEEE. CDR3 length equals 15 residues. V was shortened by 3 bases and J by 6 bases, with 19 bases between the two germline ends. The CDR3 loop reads CASSSRRLGIREQYF. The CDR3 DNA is TGTGCCAGCAGCTCCCGGCGTCTGGGAATTCGCGAGCAGTACTTC. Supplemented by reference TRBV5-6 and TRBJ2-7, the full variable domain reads DAGVTQSPTHLIKTRGQQVTLRCSPKSGHDTVSWYQQALGQGPQFIFQYYEEEERQRGNFPDRFSGHQFPNYSSELNVNALLLGDSALYLCASSSRRLGIREQYFGPGTRLTVT.

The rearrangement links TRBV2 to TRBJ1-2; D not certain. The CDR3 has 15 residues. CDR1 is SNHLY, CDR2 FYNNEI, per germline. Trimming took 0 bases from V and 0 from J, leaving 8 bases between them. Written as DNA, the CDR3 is TGTGCCAGCAGTGAAGCTCCCGGGCCTAACTATGGCTACACCTTC. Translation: CASSEAPGPNYGYTF.

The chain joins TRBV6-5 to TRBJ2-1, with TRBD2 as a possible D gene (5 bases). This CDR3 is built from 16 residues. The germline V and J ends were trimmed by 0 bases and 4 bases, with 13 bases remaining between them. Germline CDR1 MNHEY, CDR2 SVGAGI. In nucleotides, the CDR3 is TGTGCCAGCAGTTACTCGTCCGGGGAAAAATACAATGAGCAGTTCTTC. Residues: CASSYSSGEKYNEQFF.

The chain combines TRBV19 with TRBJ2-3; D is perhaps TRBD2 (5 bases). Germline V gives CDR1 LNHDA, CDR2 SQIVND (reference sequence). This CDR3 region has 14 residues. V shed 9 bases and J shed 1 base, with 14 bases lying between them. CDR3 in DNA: TGTGCCAGCCGCCCACTAGTGGGCACAGATACGCAGTATTTT. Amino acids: CASRPLVGTDTQYF.

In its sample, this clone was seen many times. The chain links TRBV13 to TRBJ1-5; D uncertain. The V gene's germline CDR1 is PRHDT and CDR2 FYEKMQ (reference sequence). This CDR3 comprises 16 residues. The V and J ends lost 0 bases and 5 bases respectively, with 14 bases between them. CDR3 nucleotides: TGTGCCAGCAGCTTAGGCGGTGGAGGAACTTATCAGCCCCAGCATTTT. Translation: CASSLGGGGTYQPQHF.

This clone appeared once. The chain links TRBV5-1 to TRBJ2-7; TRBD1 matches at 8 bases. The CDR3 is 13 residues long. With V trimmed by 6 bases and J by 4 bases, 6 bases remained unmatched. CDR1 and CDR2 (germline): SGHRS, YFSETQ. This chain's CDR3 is CASTSTGEYEQYF. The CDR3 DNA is TGCGCCAGCACCTCGACAGGGGAGTACGAGCAGTACTTC.

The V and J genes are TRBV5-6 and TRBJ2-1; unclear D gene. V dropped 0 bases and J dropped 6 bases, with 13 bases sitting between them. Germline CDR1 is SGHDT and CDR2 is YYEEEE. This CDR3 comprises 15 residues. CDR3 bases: TGTGCCAGCAGCTTGGCCAGATCCCATACCAATGAGCAGTTCTTC. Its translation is CASSLARSHTNEQFF.

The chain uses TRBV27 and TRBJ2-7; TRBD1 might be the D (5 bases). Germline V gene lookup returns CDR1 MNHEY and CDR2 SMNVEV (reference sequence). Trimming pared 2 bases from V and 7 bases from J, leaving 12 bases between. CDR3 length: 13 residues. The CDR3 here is CASSLGLRTEQYF. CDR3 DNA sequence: TGTGCCAGCAGTTTAGGATTAAGGACAGAGCAGTACTTC.

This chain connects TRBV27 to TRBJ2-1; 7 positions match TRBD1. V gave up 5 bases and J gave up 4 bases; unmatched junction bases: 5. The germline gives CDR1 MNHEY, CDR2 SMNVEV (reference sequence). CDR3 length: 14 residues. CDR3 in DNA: TGTGCCAGCAGTAGCGGACAGGAGTACAATGAGCAGTTCTTC. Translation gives CASSSGQEYNEQFF.